These T cell receptor beta chains were read from a single sample in a study of T cell changes during pregnancy in multiple sclerosis. Data came from immunoSEQ multiplex PCR; TCRdb stores just in-frame clones and leaves some out. The sample shows over 20,000 clones, over 65% of them seen only once. This material consisted of CD8+ T cells from peripheral blood mononuclear cells, taken before pregnancy. The receptor source for this set is a female donor with multiple sclerosis, enrolled in a pregnancy study. Both conserved end residues are part of each CDR3. A D gene is named only where the DNA matches it firmly. The listing skips clone size in some rows; elsewhere it reads once, few, many or a size class.

j_call: TRBJ1-1
d_call: .
v_call: TRBV19
clone_size: .
cdr3_length: 12
cdr3_nt: TGTGCCAGTAGCCGGTCGGGCACTGAAGCTTTCTTT
cdr3_aa: CASSRSGTEAFF

j_call: TRBJ2-3
d_call: .
v_call: TRBV6-4
clone_size: .
cdr3_length: 15
cdr3_nt: TGTGCCAGCAGTGACTCCCCGCGGAGGGCAGATACGCAGTATTTT
cdr3_aa: CASSDSPRRADTQYF

j_call: TRBJ1-1
d_call: .
v_call: TRBV7-4
clone_size: .
cdr3_length: 16
cdr3_nt: TGTGCCAGCAGCCCTTGGGGGGGGGCCGCCGGCACTGAAGCTTTCTTT
cdr3_aa: CASSPWGGAAGTEAFF

j_call: TRBJ2-7
d_call: TRBD2
v_call: TRBV5-1
clone_size: .
cdr3_length: 18
cdr3_nt: TGCGCCAGCAGCTTAAAAGAAACAGGCCGGGACTACATCTACGAGCAGTACTTC
cdr3_aa: CASSLKETGRDYIYEQYF

j_call: TRBJ1-1
d_call: .
v_call: TRBV29-1
clone_size: .
cdr3_length: 14
cdr3_nt: TGCAGCGGTAAAAAAAGGCCAGTCGGGACTGAAGCTTTCTTT
cdr3_aa: CSGKKRPVGTEAFF

j_call: TRBJ2-7
d_call: TRBD2
v_call: TRBV9
clone_size: .
cdr3_length: 16
cdr3_nt: TGTGCCAGCAGCGACCGGACTAGCGGGAGTATGTACGAGCAGTACTTC
cdr3_aa: CASSDRTSGSMYEQYF

j_call: TRBJ2-6
d_call: TRBD1
v_call: TRBV5-4
clone_size: once
cdr3_length: 16
cdr3_nt: TGTGCCAGCAGCAGGACAGGCCTGCCTGGGGCCAACGTCCTGACTTTC
cdr3_aa: CASSRTGLPGANVLTF

j_call: TRBJ2-5
d_call: TRBD1
v_call: TRBV9
clone_size: few
cdr3_length: 15
cdr3_nt: TGTGCCAGCAGCCCATTTATGGACAGGTCGGAGACCCAGTACTTC
cdr3_aa: CASSPFMDRSETQYF

j_call: TRBJ2-7
d_call: .
v_call: TRBV9
clone_size: .
cdr3_length: 16
cdr3_nt: TGTGCCAGCAGCGTGACCTCGGGAGAGGGGTCCTACGAGCAGTACTTC
cdr3_aa: CASSVTSGEGSYEQYF

j_call: TRBJ2-3
d_call: TRBD2
v_call: TRBV4-2
clone_size: once
cdr3_length: 17
cdr3_nt: TGTGCCAGCAGCCAAGGACTAGCGGGAGGCCTCACAGATACGCAGTATTTT
cdr3_aa: CASSQGLAGGLTDTQYF

j_call: TRBJ2-7
d_call: .
v_call: TRBV15
clone_size: .
cdr3_length: 13
cdr3_nt: TGTGCCACCAGCAGGTACGGGGGAGACGAGCAGTACTTC
cdr3_aa: CATSRYGGDEQYF

j_call: TRBJ1-1
d_call: .
v_call: TRBV27
clone_size: .
cdr3_length: 16
cdr3_nt: TGTGCCAGCAGTCCCGGACAGACGGAATGGAACACTGAAGCTTTCTTT
cdr3_aa: CASSPGQTEWNTEAFF

j_call: TRBJ1-4
d_call: .
v_call: TRBV2
clone_size: .
cdr3_length: 13
cdr3_nt: TGTGCCAGCCAAGGGGGGGCTAATGAAAAACTGTTTTTT
cdr3_aa: CASQGGANEKLFF

j_call: TRBJ1-2
d_call: .
v_call: TRBV10-3
clone_size: once
cdr3_length: 14
cdr3_nt: TGTGCCATCAGTGTGGGCAGGATCTATTATGGCTACACCTTC
cdr3_aa: CAISVGRIYYGYTF

j_call: TRBJ1-2
d_call: .
v_call: TRBV6-5
clone_size: .
cdr3_length: 12
cdr3_nt: TGTGCCAGCAGCTCCGCAGGGTATGGCTACACCTTC
cdr3_aa: CASSSAGYGYTF

j_call: TRBJ1-2
d_call: TRBD1
v_call: TRBV27
clone_size: .
cdr3_length: 17
cdr3_nt: TGTGCCAGCAGTTTATCGGTTGGGACAGGGACAATAGACGGCTACACCTTC
cdr3_aa: CASSLSVGTGTIDGYTF

j_call: TRBJ2-7
d_call: .
v_call: TRBV5-6
clone_size: .
cdr3_length: 16
cdr3_nt: TGTGCCAGCAGCCAGACGGTTGGACTCGTAACCTACGAGCAGTACTTC
cdr3_aa: CASSQTVGLVTYEQYF

j_call: TRBJ2-7
d_call: .
v_call: TRBV7-2
clone_size: .
cdr3_length: 13
cdr3_nt: TGTGCCAGCAGCCAAATCGCGGCCTACGAGCAGTACTTC
cdr3_aa: CASSQIAAYEQYF

j_call: TRBJ1-4
d_call: .
v_call: TRBV19
clone_size: .
cdr3_length: 15
cdr3_nt: TGTGCCAGTGGGGGCCAGCGTCCTGGGTTTGAAAAACTGTTTTTT
cdr3_aa: CASGGQRPGFEKLFF

j_call: TRBJ2-6
d_call: .
v_call: TRBV9
clone_size: .
cdr3_length: 14
cdr3_nt: TGTGCCAGCAGCGTCGCGGCTGGGGCCAACGTCCTGACTTTC
cdr3_aa: CASSVAAGANVLTF

j_call: TRBJ1-2
d_call: .
v_call: TRBV10-1
clone_size: .
cdr3_length: 12
cdr3_nt: TGCGCCAGCAACCCCGGAGCGGATGGCTACACCTTC
cdr3_aa: CASNPGADGYTF

j_call: TRBJ2-1
d_call: TRBD2
v_call: TRBV30
clone_size: medium-sized
cdr3_length: 19
cdr3_nt: TGTGCCTGGGGGGGCAGCATAGCGGGATATCCAAGCTATCACAATGAGCAGTTCTTC
cdr3_aa: CAWGGSIAGYPSYHNEQFF

j_call: TRBJ2-1
d_call: .
v_call: TRBV2
clone_size: .
cdr3_length: 15
cdr3_nt: TGTGCCAGCAGTGTTGTTTCACTGGCCTACAATGAGCAGTTCTTC
cdr3_aa: CASSVVSLAYNEQFF

j_call: TRBJ1-4
d_call: TRBD1
v_call: TRBV28
clone_size: .
cdr3_length: 16
cdr3_nt: TGTGCCAGCAGTTTTTTAGGGGGCGCGGGTAATGAAAAACTGTTTTTT
cdr3_aa: CASSFLGGAGNEKLFF

j_call: TRBJ2-5
d_call: .
v_call: TRBV4-1
clone_size: .
cdr3_length: 13
cdr3_nt: TGCGCCAGCAGCCAAGGGACTTATCGGACCCAGTACTTC
cdr3_aa: CASSQGTYRTQYF

j_call: TRBJ2-3
d_call: .
v_call: TRBV6-1
clone_size: .
cdr3_length: 15
cdr3_nt: TGTGCCAGCAGTGAAGTAGGAGGTTTAGGGGATACGCAGTATTTT
cdr3_aa: CASSEVGGLGDTQYF

j_call: TRBJ2-7
d_call: .
v_call: TRBV27
clone_size: large
cdr3_length: 12
cdr3_nt: TGTGCCAGCCCTATCATAGCCTACGAGCAGTACTTC
cdr3_aa: CASPIIAYEQYF